Listed below are T cell receptor beta chains from one sample, sequenced in a study of CD8 T cells in Susac syndrome. A single record per CDR3 protein comes from TCRdb applying MiXCR to the immunoSEQ multiplex PCR reads. The sample yields roughly 250,000 distinct CDR3 sequences, 90% to 97% seen once. Sequencing was performed on CD4+ T cells from PBMCs. Every receptor here comes from a human donor with Susac syndrome. CDR3s include the opening cysteine and the closing phenylalanine or tryptophan. Each record gives: D gene, J gene, V gene, clone size, CDR3 protein, CDR3 DNA. The D gene is left open where the match is weak. For some rows the clone size is stated as once, few or many, or as a class when expanded; others skip it.

TRBD2	TRBJ2-1	TRBV7-9	.	CASRTTSGDYNEQFF	TGTGCCAGCAGAACCACTAGCGGGGATTACAATGAGCAGTTCTTC
.	TRBJ2-7	TRBV20-1	.	CSARARGVFSYEQYF	TGCAGTGCTAGAGCCCGCGGCGTCTTCTCCTACGAGCAGTACTTC
TRBD2	TRBJ2-7	TRBV12-3/TRBV12-4	.	CASSSSGRSYEQYF	TGTGCCAGCAGTTCTAGCGGGAGATCATACGAGCAGTACTTC
.	TRBJ1-5	TRBV24-1	.	CATSDRTDQPQHF	TGTGCCACCAGTGATAGGACCGATCAGCCCCAGCATTTT
TRBD2	TRBJ2-7	TRBV12-3/TRBV12-4	once	CASSQTSGKRLEQYF	TGTGCCAGCAGCCAGACTAGCGGGAAGAGGCTCGAGCAGTACTTC
TRBD2	TRBJ2-7	TRBV5-1	.	CASSPKKLAGAPSSLEQYF	TGCGCCAGCAGCCCAAAAAAACTAGCGGGAGCTCCGAGCTCTCTCGAGCAGTACTTC
TRBD1	TRBJ1-3	TRBV10-3	.	CAISPPGQGPHTIYF	TGTGCCATCAGCCCTCCGGGACAGGGCCCCCACACCATATATTTT
TRBD1	TRBJ1-5	TRBV15	.	CATSGDRVAVVQPQHF	TGTGCCACCAGCGGGGACAGGGTGGCGGTAGTTCAGCCCCAGCATTTT
.	TRBJ2-7	TRBV28	.	CASSLREEQYF	TGTGCCAGCAGTTTAAGAGAGGAGCAGTACTTC
.	TRBJ2-7	TRBV20-1	.	CSARVDSFYEQYF	TGCAGTGCTAGAGTTGACAGTTTCTACGAGCAGTACTTC
TRBD1	TRBJ2-6	TRBV20-1	.	CSAIIRGLISGANVLTF	TGCAGTGCTATCATCAGGGGGCTAATCTCTGGGGCCAACGTCCTGACTTTC
TRBD2	TRBJ2-5	TRBV4-1	.	CASSHSRTSVQETQYF	TGCGCCAGCAGCCACTCTCGGACTAGCGTCCAAGAGACCCAGTACTTC
.	TRBJ2-5	TRBV24-1	.	CATSAGVRIGETQYF	TGTGCCACCAGTGCGGGGGTCCGAATTGGAGAGACCCAGTACTTC
.	TRBJ2-7	TRBV28	.	CASRPPGLGAYEQYF	TGTGCCAGCAGGCCACCGGGGTTGGGGGCCTACGAGCAGTACTTC
.	TRBJ2-4	TRBV4-1	.	CASSQEAKNIQYF	TGCGCCAGCAGCCAAGAAGCCAAAAACATTCAGTACTTC
TRBD2	TRBJ2-7	TRBV30	.	CAWRAAGGVDEQYF	TGTGCCTGGAGGGCAGCGGGAGGGGTGGACGAGCAGTACTTC
TRBD1	TRBJ2-5	TRBV18	.	CAGTAGGQETQYF	TGTGCCGGCACTGCAGGGGGCCAAGAGACCCAGTACTTC
TRBD2	TRBJ2-2	TRBV11-3	.	CASSPRLAGDTGELFF	TGTGCCAGCAGCCCACGACTAGCGGGAGACACCGGGGAGCTGTTTTTT
.	TRBJ1-1	TRBV7-9	.	CASSLAQASRSNTEAFF	TGTGCCAGCAGCTTAGCGCAGGCTTCCCGGTCGAACACTGAAGCTTTCTTT
.	TRBJ1-1	TRBV13	.	CASSKYSGTEAFF	TGTGCCAGCAGCAAATACTCCGGGACTGAAGCTTTCTTT
.	TRBJ1-2	TRBV29-1	once	CSVEVGGYGYTF	TGCAGCGTTGAAGTGGGGGGTTATGGCTACACCTTC
TRBD1	TRBJ1-1	TRBV4-1	.	CASSQEQGATTEAFF	TGCGCCAGCAGCCAAGAACAGGGGGCGACGACTGAAGCTTTCTTT